These 7 T cell receptor beta chains share one sample of origin, sequenced in a study of cytomegalovirus exposure and HLA in healthy donors. The PCR ran on 60 Vbeta and 13 Jbeta primers. Generated by immunoSEQ multiplex PCR, the TCRdb table keeps only in-frame clones and is missing some. The sample gives about 110,000 clones, 82% of which show up once; under 3.5% is in the top ten. The sample was PBMCs. Every receptor here comes from a man aged 25-45 years in good health and CMV-seropositive.

This chain uses TRBV2 with TRBJ2-1, with no clear D. Per the germline V gene, CDR1 is SNHLY and CDR2 is FYNNEI. The CDR3 sequence is 14 residues long. The ends were cut back, 4 bases at V and 8 bases at J, with 15 bases in the middle. The CDR3 coding sequence is TGTGCCAGCAGTGTGCGATTTAATGCCGATGAGCAGTTCTTC. Encoded protein: CASSVRFNADEQFF.

The chain couples TRBV11-3 to TRBJ2-6; D possibly corresponds to TRBD1 (5 bases). The CDR3 loop spans 18 amino acids. Trimming took off 3 bases at V and 0 bases at J, with 15 bases between the two ends. Germline CDR1 is SGHNT and CDR2 is YENEEA. In DNA, the CDR3 is TGTGCCAGCAGCTTCACAGGCAGCTATCCCTCTGGGGCCAACGTCCTGACTTTC. Translation: CASSFTGSYPSGANVLTF. Using reference TRBV11-3 and TRBJ2-6 for the parts outside the CDR3, the full variable domain is EAGVVQSPRYKIIEKKQPVAFWCNPISGHNTLYWYLQNLGQGPELLIRYENEEAVDDSQLPKDRFSAERLKGVDSTLKIQPAELGDSAVYLCASSFTGSYPSGANVLTFGAGSRLTVL.

The chain uses TRBV5-1 and TRBJ2-7, with D perhaps matching TRBD1 (6 bases). V was shortened by 4 bases and J by 3 bases, with 11 bases between the two germline ends. Looked up from germline, CDR1 is SGHRS and CDR2 is YFSETQ. This CDR3 has 13 amino acids. The CDR3 DNA sequence: TGCGCCAGCAGCCGCGACAGGCACTACGAGCAGTACTTC. Translation: CASSRDRHYEQYF.

This clone was detected a few times. The genes are TRBV6-5 and TRBJ1-4; the match to TRBD1 covers 12 bases. The CDR3 totals 13 residues. Trimming removed 8 bases from V and 7 bases from J; junction bases left unmatched: 2. Germline lookup yields CDR1 MNHEY and CDR2 SVGAGI. The CDR3: CASQGQGAEKLFF. CDR3 sequence (DNA): TGTGCCAGCCAGGGACAGGGGGCTGAAAAACTGTTTTTT.

This sequence joins TRBV6-1 and TRBJ1-1, with 8 nucleotides matching TRBD1. The germline gives CDR1 MNHNS, CDR2 SASEGT. Trimming at V came to 5 bases and at J to 1 base, leaving 6 bases not matched to a gene. The CDR3 totals 15 residues. For the CDR3, the DNA is TGTGCCAGCAGTTCACTCAGGGGGCAGAACACTGAAGCTTTCTTT. This gives the protein CASSSLRGQNTEAFF.

CDR3 loop: CASSLFNNEQFF. Here the CDR3 DNA reads TGTGCCAGCAGCTTATTTAACAATGAGCAGTTCTTC. The genes are TRBV11-2 and TRBJ2-1; D call uncertain. Germline assignment: CDR1 SGHAT and CDR2 FQNNGV. The CDR3 runs to 12 residues. V was cut by 2 bases and J by 5 bases, with 4 bases left in between.

As concerns this clone: Other nucleotide sequences from this sample produce the same CDR3. The V and J genes are TRBV9 and TRBJ1-1; D remains ambiguous. Germline CDR1 is SGDLS and CDR2 is YYNGEE. CDR3 length: 12 residues. Trimming pared 3 bases from V and 1 base from J, leaving 4 bases between. The CDR3: CASSAGNTEAFF. CDR3 nucleotides: TGTGCCAGCAGCGCAGGGAACACTGAAGCTTTCTTT.